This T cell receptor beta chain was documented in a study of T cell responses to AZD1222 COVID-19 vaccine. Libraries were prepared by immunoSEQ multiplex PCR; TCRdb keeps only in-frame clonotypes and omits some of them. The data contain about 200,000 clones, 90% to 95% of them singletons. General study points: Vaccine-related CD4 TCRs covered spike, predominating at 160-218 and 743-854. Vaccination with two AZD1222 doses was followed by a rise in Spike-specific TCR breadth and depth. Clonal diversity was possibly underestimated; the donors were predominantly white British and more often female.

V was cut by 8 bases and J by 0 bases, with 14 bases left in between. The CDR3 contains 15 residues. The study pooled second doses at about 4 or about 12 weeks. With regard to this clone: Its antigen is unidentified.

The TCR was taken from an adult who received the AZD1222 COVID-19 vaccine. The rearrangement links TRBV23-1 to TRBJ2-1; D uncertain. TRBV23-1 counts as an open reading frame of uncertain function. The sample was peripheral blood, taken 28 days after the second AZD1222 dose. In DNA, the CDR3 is TGCGCCAGCGGTGAGTCCACCCTCTCCTACAATGAGCAGTTCTTC. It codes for CASGESTLSYNEQFF.